This T cell receptor (beta chain) was sequenced in a study of blood T cell repertoires in COVID-19. Overall study: Acute-phase and convalescent COVID-19 samples originated in the United States, Italy and Spain. T cells, B-cell-depleted T cells, or PBMCs provided the cDNA or gDNA that served as material.

Per the original methods: Estimates of nucleated cell counts were drawn from the amplification of reference gene primers. The data were produced by immunoSEQ multiplex PCR, yet TCRdb's version contains in-frame clones alone and is incomplete. For V, J and clone size, that table is used; D and trimming come from the DNA. The table includes around 250,000 clones, about 83% detected once. This clone was seen only a few times. Germline V lookup: CDR1 SGHKS, CDR2 YYEKEE (reference sequence). The CDR3 runs 15 residues. Trimming at V came to 0 bases and at J to 6 bases, leaving 6 bases not matched to a gene.

This chain uses TRBV5-5 with TRBJ2-7, with 10 bases aligning to TRBD2. The TCR sequence derives from an elderly man with acute or convalescent COVID-19. The sequenced sample was peripheral blood. The CDR3 sequence: CASSLALAGVGEQYF. DNA of the CDR3: TGTGCCAGCAGCTTGGCTCTAGCGGGAGTGGGCGAGCAGTACTTC.